This TCR beta chain was retrieved from a study of early T cells in non-severe SARS-CoV-2 infection (dated by TCRdb to the early 2020s). Some background on the complete study: Because TCR sequencing was done on bulk RNA from unsorted whole blood, the alpha and beta chains could not be paired. Results and caveats for the whole study, not just this receptor: VDJdb matching was skewed toward anti-spike CD8 responses and likely underestimated virus-specific expansions by missing private and CD4 specificities.

From the cysteine up to the phenylalanine, the CDR3 has a length of 14 residues. CDR3 DNA is the only sequence kept; it has 42 bases, read in frame from the first base. The germline V gene gives CDR1 as ENHRY and CDR2 as SYGVKD. The germline ends are 14 bases apart after V is trimmed by 6 bases and J by 2 bases. Set within a cohort of healthcare workers in London, UK, this nested case-control study involved weekly PCR testing of nasopharyngeal swabs along with blood sampling. Between 23 and 31 March 2020, the week of the UK lockdown, healthcare workers were enrolled and then followed up weekly for as long as 16 weeks. This clonotype showed up many times. This receptor's antigen is unknown. No much larger clonotype is one base removed from it; base qualities were not supplied. Library creation used 5' RACE. Instrument on record: NextSeq 500. In the TCR library protocol, unique molecular identifiers were attached to individual cDNA molecules to correct for PCR bias and sequencing error. Both TCR alpha and beta chains were sequenced, and tight co-correlation was observed between alpha and beta sequence abundances in each sample. In the original analysis: Decombinator V4 was used to perform V gene, J gene and CDR3 annotation of TCR sequences. TCRs were defined as expanded if a significant change between any two time points was detected under a Poisson model with p below 0.0001. TCR abundances were normalised to the total number of TCRs sequenced per sample and were expressed as counts per million. TRAV1-2 paired with TRAJ12, TRAJ20 or TRAJ33 defined MAIT TCRs, while TRAV10 paired with TRAJ18 defined iNKT TCRs. A search of VDJdb, accessed on 1 November 2021, was run for TCRs annotated to CMV, EBV and SARS-CoV-2, with TCRs annotated for multiple antigens excluded. TCRdb reprocessing: public reads trimmed at Q25 with fastp, clones called with MiXCR, in-frame beta chains kept. Entries that share a CDR3 protein sequence are merged under the most common genes and DNA. In this record, the V and J calls reflect TCRdb's handling and not the investigators' own analysis. In this sample the table shows around 32,000 distinct CDR3 sequences, 5.5% to 6.5% of which occur a single time. The top ten clonotypes cover under 7% of the sample.

The rearrangement combines TRBV10-3 with TRBJ2-7, and perhaps TRBD1 as D gene, on 5 matching bases. Material for sequencing was whole blood. The receptor was derived from an adult who was a healthcare worker with PCR-confirmed SARS-CoV-2 infection or an uninfected control (not recorded which). The CDR3 corresponds to CAIRGAGLTYEQYF. The DNA sequence is given as TGTGCCATCAGGGGCGCAGGGCTGACCTACGAGCAGTACTTC.